This T cell receptor beta chain was captured in a study of OX40 agonist ivuxolimab in advanced cancers. Assay used: immunoSEQ multiplex PCR; TCRdb lists only in-frame clones, some missing. The sample carries over 45,000 clones, over 70% recorded once. CDR3 size: 14 residues. CDR1 and CDR2 (germline): ENHRY, SYGVKD. Trimming took 0 bases from V and 3 from J, leaving 6 bases between them. The sample was CD4+ or CD8+ T cells sorted from blood, taken in a trial of the OX40 agonist ivuxolimab. This receptor was obtained from an adult with an advanced solid tumor such as melanoma, head and neck, liver or kidney cancer. The V call is TRBV10-3, the J call TRBJ2-4; D uncertain. This CDR3 reads CAISESVGKNIQYF. CDR3 in DNA: TGTGCCATCAGTGAGTCGGTGGGCAAAAACATTCAGTACTTC.